This entry lists 12 T cell receptor beta chains sequenced from one sample in a study of T cells in Graves' hyperthyroidism and ophthalmopathy. Amplification targeted TCR beta CDR3 regions from RNA transcripts. RT-PCR in the first round (using the HTBI primer set) targeted the TCR CDR3. TCRdb used MiXCR to reprocess the multiplex PCR reads, holding one entry per CDR3 protein. The table lists some 800,000 distinct CDR3 sequences, approximately 40% of them singletons. Sequenced input: blood. The receptor set was obtained from a man between 18 and 29 years old with Graves' hyperthyroidism.

The chain is built from TRBV10-2 and TRBJ2-1; D might be TRBD1 or TRBD2, each matching 6 bases. Trimming cost V 8 bases and J 4 bases, with 12 bases left between them. From germline, CDR1 is WSHSY and CDR2 SAAADI. This CDR3 spans 13 amino acids. The DNA of the CDR3 is TGCGCCAGCGAGGGGGGCCCATACAATGAGCAGTTCTTC. As protein: CASEGGPYNEQFF.

The chain joins TRBV29-1 to TRBJ2-6, with D maybe TRBD1 (6 bases). This CDR3 contains 14 residues. V lost 7 bases, J lost 0 bases, and 10 bases lay in between. CDR1 is SQVTM and CDR2 is ANQGSEA in the germline V gene. DNA of the CDR3: TGCAGCGCTACAGGGCACTCTGGGGCCAACGTCCTGACTTTC. It yields the protein CSATGHSGANVLTF.

The chain is built from TRBV7-9 and TRBJ2-7; TRBD2 agrees at 9 bases. This CDR3 region has 15 residues. The trim removed 5 bases at V and 3 bases at J, leaving 8 bases unmatched. Germline values: CDR1 SEHNR, CDR2 FQNEAQ (reference sequence). The CDR3 protein is CASSLSGSAIYEQYF. The CDR3 region has the DNA TGTGCCAGCAGCCTTAGCGGGAGCGCCATCTACGAGCAGTACTTC.

This chain joins TRBV19 and TRBJ1-5, with TRBD1 matching over 11 bases. The V gene's germline CDR1 is LNHDA and CDR2 SQIVND (reference sequence). This CDR3 has 16 amino acids. The J segment lost 2 bases and the V segment lost 2 bases, leaving 2 bases of the junction unmatched. CDR3 loop: CASSIRTGGGNQPQHF. The CDR3 bases are TGTGCCAGTAGTATACGGACAGGGGGCGGCAATCAGCCCCAGCATTTT.

About this clonotype itself: A much larger clone sits a single nucleotide away, making a read error possible. This rearrangement joins TRBV19 to TRBJ1-5; TRBD1 might be the D (6 bases). CDR1 is LNHDA, CDR2 SQIVND, per germline (reference sequence). This CDR3 comprises 15 residues. The CDR3 bases are TGTACCAGCAGGCCCCTTGACAGGATTCATCAGCCCCAGCATTTT. Translating it yields CTSRPLDRIHQPQHF.

In its sample, this clonotype was seen a few times. V gene TRBV20-1 combines with J gene TRBJ1-5; unclear D gene. The V end was cut by 3 bases, the J end by 0 bases, with 12 bases between. The CDR3 totals 15 residues. CDR1 DFQATT and CDR2 SNEGSKA come from the germline V gene (reference sequence). CDR3: CSASELSDSNQPQHF. CDR3 coding DNA: TGCAGTGCTAGTGAGCTTTCGGATAGCAATCAGCCCCAGCATTTT.

The rearrangement uses TRBV29-1 and TRBJ2-7; 8 bases match TRBD1. The CDR3 totals 13 residues. The V gene's germline CDR1 is SQVTM and CDR2 ANQGSEA. After removal of 6 bases from V and 1 base from J, the junction contained 5 bases not matched to a gene. The CDR3 nucleotides are TGCAGCGTGAGCACAGGGGGGTCCTACGAGCAGTACTTC. Its protein product is CSVSTGGSYEQYF.

This clonotype was seen at least ten times. The V gene is TRBV20-1, the J gene TRBJ1-2; D gene uncertain. Germline CDR1 reads DFQATT; CDR2 reads SNEGSKA (reference sequence). The CDR3 extends over 11 amino acids. V dropped 4 bases and J dropped 5 bases, with 8 bases sitting between them. The CDR3 spells CSATDQYGYTF. As DNA, the CDR3 is TGCAGTGCTACTGATCAATATGGCTACACCTTC.

With respect to this clonotype: At one end the junction does not follow the germline gene, possibly because of a read error. This sequence joins TRBV7-9 and TRBJ1-3, with unresolved D. CDR3 length: 15 residues. Germline lookup yields CDR1 SEHNR and CDR2 FQNEAQ (reference sequence). This CDR3 is CASSSKWSSGNTVYF. CDR3 DNA: TGTGCCAGCAGCTCGAAATGGAGCTCTGGAAACACCGTATATTTT.

There are many counts of this clonotype. V usage is TRBV25-1 and J usage is TRBJ1-1; D is unresolved. This CDR3 has 15 residues. V was clipped by 1 base and J by 3 bases, with 12 bases between them. Germline V lookup: CDR1 MGHDK, CDR2 SYGVNS. In DNA form, the CDR3 reads TGTGCCAGCAGTGAATTCCCCCCCGGGCACACTGAAGCTTTCTTT. This gives the protein CASSEFPPGHTEAFF.

This clonotype occurred many times. This chain links TRBV29-1 with TRBJ1-1; D is uncertain. V lost 3 bases, J lost 11 bases, and 16 bases lay in between. Germline lookup yields CDR1 SQVTM and CDR2 ANQGSEA. The CDR3 runs to 12 residues. CDR3 protein: CSVETGVVGAFF. DNA for the CDR3: TGCAGCGTTGAGACTGGAGTTGTGGGGGCTTTCTTT.

The chain joins TRBV19 to TRBJ2-2; 7 nucleotides agree with TRBD1. Per the germline V gene, CDR1 is LNHDA and CDR2 is SQIVND (reference sequence). V lost 8 bases, J lost 5 bases, and 8 bases stayed unmatched. The length of the CDR3 is 14 residues. The CDR3 region is CASYDRAVTGELFF. The CDR3 DNA sequence: TGTGCCAGTTATGACAGGGCCGTGACCGGGGAGCTGTTTTTT.